The sequence of this T cell receptor beta chain was determined in a study of identical twins. TCRdb analysed the 5' RACE reads with MiXCR anew, one entry per CDR3 protein. This sample has approximately 470,000 distinct CDR3 sequences, with around 14% found just once. This clonotype was counted at least ten times. This CDR3 has 15 residues. CDR1 LNHNV and CDR2 YYDKDF come from the germline V gene (reference sequence). V shed 4 bases and J shed 3 bases, with 15 bases lying between them. The data were also submitted as part of a second study, on yellow fever vaccine responses in identical twins.

What was sequenced was CD4+ T cells sorted from blood. The J gene is TRBJ2-5, the V gene TRBV15, with D perhaps TRBD1 (5 bases). This clonotype was obtained from a woman between 18 and 29 years old in good health. The CDR3 DNA follows: TGTGCCACCAGCACCCTTTGGACAAAAAAAGAGACCCAGTACTTC. This sequence encodes CATSTLWTKKETQYF.